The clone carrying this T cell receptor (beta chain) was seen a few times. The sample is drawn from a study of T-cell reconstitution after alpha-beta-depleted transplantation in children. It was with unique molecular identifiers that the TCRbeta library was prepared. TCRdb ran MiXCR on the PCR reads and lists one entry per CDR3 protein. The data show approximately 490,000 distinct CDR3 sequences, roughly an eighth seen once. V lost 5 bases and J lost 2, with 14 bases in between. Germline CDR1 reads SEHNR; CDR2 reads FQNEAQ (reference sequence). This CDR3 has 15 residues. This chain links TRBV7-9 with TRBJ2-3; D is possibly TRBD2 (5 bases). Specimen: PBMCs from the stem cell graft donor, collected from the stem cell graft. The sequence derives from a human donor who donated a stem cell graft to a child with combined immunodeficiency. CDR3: CASSPKGLYTDTQYF. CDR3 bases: TGTGCCAGCAGCCCAAAAGGACTTTACACAGATACGCAGTATTTT.